This is a list of T cell receptor beta chains from one sample in a study of T cell changes during pregnancy in multiple sclerosis. Libraries were prepared by immunoSEQ multiplex PCR; TCRdb keeps only in-frame clonotypes and omits some of them. Found here are around 100,000 clones, about nine tenths of them singletons; the top ten hold about 2.9%. The input for sequencing was peripheral blood, taken in the second trimester of pregnancy. The source of these receptors is a female donor with multiple sclerosis, enrolled in a pregnancy study. Each CDR3 is given with its conserved first and last residue. A D gene is named only where the DNA matches it firmly. Size is omitted from some rows. Given values are once, few, many or a class for expanded clones.

v_gene	j_gene	abundance	d_gene	CDR3aa	CDR3nt
TRBV29-1	TRBJ2-2	few	-	CSAVTDTGELFF	TGCAGCGCTGTGACAGACACCGGGGAGCTGTTTTTT
TRBV29-1	TRBJ2-7	-	TRBD2	CSVAHGTSGAHEQYF	TGCAGCGTTGCTCATGGGACTAGCGGGGCCCACGAGCAGTACTTC
TRBV28	TRBJ1-2	-	-	CASGFRVGGYTF	TGTGCCAGCGGCTTCAGGGTAGGAGGCTACACCTTC
TRBV7-9	TRBJ2-1	-	-	CASSPGGTSASSYNEQFF	TGTGCCAGCAGCCCCGGCGGTACGAGCGCCAGCTCCTACAATGAGCAGTTCTTC
TRBV4-1	TRBJ2-3	-	-	CASSLSRTNTQYF	TGCGCCAGCAGCCTTTCCCGTACTAATACGCAGTATTTT
TRBV6-6	TRBJ2-3	-	-	CASSRVAGTDTQYF	TGTGCCAGCAGCCGAGTAGCCGGCACAGATACGCAGTATTTT
TRBV5-6	TRBJ2-3	few	-	CASSFSSTDTQYF	TGTGCCAGCAGCTTCAGTAGCACAGATACGCAGTATTTT
TRBV28	TRBJ1-1	-	-	CASSLVGGSAEAFF	TGTGCCAGCAGTTTAGTTGGAGGGAGCGCTGAAGCTTTCTTT
TRBV5-1	TRBJ2-5	-	TRBD1	CASSAGWTGPETQYF	TGCGCCAGCAGCGCCGGGTGGACAGGGCCAGAGACCCAGTACTTC
TRBV18	TRBJ2-7	once	TRBD1	CASSPSDRGREQYF	TGTGCCAGCTCCCCCTCGGACAGGGGTCGCGAGCAGTACTTC
TRBV27	TRBJ2-7	-	TRBD1	CASSFTGTEIYEQYF	TGTGCCAGCAGTTTCACCGGGACAGAGATCTACGAGCAGTACTTC
TRBV7-2	TRBJ2-7	-	TRBD2	CASSLSGRARDEQYF	TGTGCCAGCAGCCTTAGCGGGAGGGCCCGGGACGAGCAGTACTTC
TRBV5-1	TRBJ2-2	-	TRBD2	CASSPLAGGTGELFF	TGCGCCAGCAGCCCACTAGCGGGAGGGACCGGGGAGCTGTTTTTT
TRBV30	TRBJ2-7	-	TRBD2	CAWSVRSGSLNEQYF	TGTGCCTGGAGTGTGCGCAGCGGGAGTCTTAATGAGCAGTACTTC
TRBV6-5	TRBJ2-7	-	-	CASSRQINYEQYF	TGTGCCAGCAGTCGACAGATTAACTACGAGCAGTACTTC
TRBV7-9	TRBJ2-1	few	-	CASSQRSGEQFF	TGTGCCAGCAGCCAAAGGTCGGGAGAGCAGTTCTTC
TRBV5-6	TRBJ1-2	once	TRBD1	CASSSPAGIDRADGYTF	TGTGCCAGCAGCTCCCCGGCGGGGATCGACAGGGCGGATGGCTACACCTTC
TRBV30	TRBJ2-1	-	-	CAWSVMGGRYNEQFF	TGTGCCTGGAGTGTAATGGGAGGACGTTACAATGAGCAGTTCTTC
TRBV6-5	TRBJ1-2	once	-	CASSYRQGTYGYTF	TGTGCCAGCAGTTACCGGCAGGGGACCTATGGCTACACCTTC
TRBV28	TRBJ2-5	-	-	CASSWVSGGQTQYF	TGTGCCAGCAGTTGGGTTTCAGGCGGGCAGACCCAGTACTTC
TRBV2	TRBJ2-7	-	TRBD1	CASRMMLGQGADEQYF	TGTGCCAGCAGGATGATGTTGGGACAGGGGGCGGACGAGCAGTACTTC
TRBV18	TRBJ1-1	-	TRBD1	CASSPSSRTGIQAFF	TGTGCCAGCTCACCAAGCTCGAGGACAGGCATACAAGCTTTCTTT
TRBV29-1	TRBJ2-7	-	-	CSFSQGSYEQYF	TGCAGCTTTTCACAGGGATCCTACGAGCAGTACTTC
TRBV4-2	TRBJ2-1	-	TRBD2	CASSHRLAGSNEQFF	TGTGCCAGCAGCCATCGACTAGCGGGCTCCAATGAGCAGTTCTTC
TRBV5-4	TRBJ2-5	once	TRBD1	CASSFLDRVGETQYF	TGTGCCAGCAGCTTCCTGGACAGGGTAGGAGAGACCCAGTACTTC
TRBV5-6	TRBJ2-6	-	TRBD1	CASNTWTGSGANVLTF	TGTGCCAGCAATACATGGACAGGCTCTGGGGCCAACGTCCTGACTTTC
TRBV28	TRBJ2-1	-	TRBD2	CASSFGLAGGLYNEQFF	TGTGCCAGCAGTTTTGGACTAGCGGGAGGTTTATACAATGAGCAGTTCTTC
TRBV5-4	TRBJ1-1	-	-	CASSLGGGGGTEAFF	TGTGCCAGCAGCTTGGGGGGAGGGGGAGGCACTGAAGCTTTCTTT
TRBV28	TRBJ1-2	-	-	CASNRQGFYGYTF	TGTGCCAGCAACCGCCAGGGTTTCTATGGCTACACCTTC
TRBV28	TRBJ2-3	once	TRBD2	CASSFGIFRLAGGYTQYF	TGTGCCAGCAGTTTCGGTATATTCCGACTAGCGGGAGGGTATACGCAGTATTTT
TRBV14	TRBJ1-1	-	-	CASSGGLGPAKNTEAFF	TGTGCCAGCAGCGGGGGACTCGGCCCCGCAAAGAACACTGAAGCTTTCTTT
TRBV6-6	TRBJ2-1	-	-	CASQTGEVGEQFF	TGTGCCTCCCAAACAGGGGAGGTGGGGGAGCAGTTCTTC
TRBV2	TRBJ2-1	-	TRBD2	CASSQTSGGISGEQFF	TGTGCCAGCAGTCAGACTAGCGGGGGGATTTCGGGCGAGCAGTTCTTC
TRBV7-9	TRBJ1-5	once	-	CASSRHRSRRLQPQHF	TGTGCCAGCAGCCGGCACAGGTCCCGCCGGTTGCAGCCCCAGCATTTT
TRBV28	TRBJ2-5	-	TRBD1	CATTTPDRGKTQYF	TGTGCCACCACAACACCGGACAGGGGGAAGACCCAGTACTTC
TRBV9	TRBJ2-3	-	TRBD2	CASSDKTSGRLDTQYF	TGTGCCAGCAGCGATAAAACTAGCGGGAGGTTGGATACGCAGTATTTT
TRBV30	TRBJ2-7	-	TRBD2	CAWINSGRGTYEQYF	TGTGCCTGGATTAATAGCGGGAGGGGAACCTACGAGCAGTACTTC
TRBV19	TRBJ2-5	-	TRBD2	CASSMRGWAGGLVETQYF	TGTGCCAGTAGTATGCGGGGATGGGCGGGAGGGTTGGTCGAGACCCAGTACTTC
TRBV2	TRBJ1-2	-	-	CASSEGGIGNYGYTF	TGTGCCAGCAGTGAAGGCGGGATAGGGAACTATGGCTACACCTTC